These 28 T cell receptor beta chains originate from one sample sequenced in a study of beta chain features in type 1 diabetes. Which antigens these TCRs recognize remains unknown. Points from the study as a whole: All four CD4+ subsets from Type 1 diabetes patients carried moderately but significantly shorter TCRB CDR3s.

Expressed TCRB transcripts got sequenced, as all isolated RNA was reverse transcribed. Only in-frame clones appear in the TCRdb table, and some are missing; sequencing was by immunoSEQ multiplex PCR. The sample has a few hundred thousand clones, around an eighth seen once; the top ten hold 0.017%. Sequencing used naive CD4+ T cells from blood. These receptors came from a man under 40 with type 1 diabetes.

This clone turned up a few times. V gene TRBV5-4 combines with J gene TRBJ2-7; TRBD1 agrees at 8 bases. The CDR3 runs 14 residues. Germline CDR1 is SGHNT and CDR2 is YYREEE (reference sequence). V was pared by 2 bases and J by 2 bases, with 3 bases of the junction left unmatched. The CDR3 sequence is CASSLNRGAYEQYF. CDR3 DNA: TGTGCCAGCAGCTTAAACAGGGGGGCCTACGAGCAGTACTTC.

This clone was observed a few times. This chain uses TRBV11-2 with TRBJ2-7; 7 positions match TRBD2. Germline values: CDR1 SGHAT, CDR2 FQNNGV. The length of the CDR3 is 14 residues. V shed 1 base, J shed 1 base, and the junction held 1 base outside the gene matches. The CDR3 nucleotides read TGTGCCAGCAGCTTAGGGCGGGAGTCCTACGAGCAGTACTTC. It codes for CASSLGRESYEQYF.

In its sample, this clone was seen a few times. V gene TRBV28 combines with J gene TRBJ2-7; 7 nucleotides align to TRBD1. The germline V gene has CDR1 MDHEN and CDR2 SYDVKM. This CDR3 spans 12 amino acids. V shed 8 bases, J shed 2 bases, and the junction held 3 bases outside the gene matches. This CDR3 reads CASRDRAYEQYF. In nucleotides, the CDR3 is TGTGCCAGCCGTGACAGGGCCTACGAGCAGTACTTC.

The J gene is TRBJ2-2, the V gene TRBV9; D is possibly TRBD2 (5 bases). This CDR3 region has 15 residues. Germline CDR1 is SGDLS and CDR2 is YYNGEE. Trimming stripped 4 bases from V and 6 bases from J, with 16 bases between. This chain's CDR3 is CASSLGLFGSGELFF. The CDR3 nucleotides are TGTGCCAGCAGCCTTGGACTTTTTGGCTCCGGGGAGCTGTTTTTT.

This clone was observed a handful of times. The chain combines TRBV4-3 with TRBJ1-5; unclear D gene. The length of the CDR3 is 15 residues. Germline V gene lookup returns CDR1 LGHNA and CDR2 YSLEER. The V gene lost 0 bases and the J gene lost 6 bases, with 12 bases spanning the gap. CDR3 protein: CASSQEGWAGQPQHF. For the CDR3, the DNA is TGCGCCAGCAGCCAAGAGGGCTGGGCGGGTCAGCCCCAGCATTTT.

The chain couples TRBV5-1 to TRBJ2-5; TRBD2 matches 10 bases. Germline V gene sequence: CDR1 SGHRS, CDR2 YFSETQ. J lost 5 bases, V lost 1 base, and 11 bases had no gene match. The CDR3 is 17 residues long. In DNA, the CDR3 is TGCGCCAGCAGCTTGAATCTAGCGGGAGTAATATTGGAGACCCAGTACTTC. Residues: CASSLNLAGVILETQYF.

The rearrangement uses TRBV28 and TRBJ2-1, with 8 bases identical to TRBD2. The length of the CDR3 is 16 residues. Trimming took 8 bases from V and 6 from J; bases not matched to a gene: 15. The V gene's germline CDR1 is MDHEN and CDR2 SYDVKM. CDR3 loop: CASETIAGRGFNEQFF. The DNA for the CDR3 is TGTGCCAGCGAAACCATAGCGGGAAGGGGGTTCAATGAGCAGTTCTTC.

This clone showed up just a few times. The chain joins TRBV7-2 to TRBJ2-6; possibly TRBD2 for D (6 bases). The germline V gene has CDR1 SGHTA and CDR2 FQGNSA. The CDR3 is made up of 18 amino acids. Trimming removed 4 bases at V and 1 base at J, with 17 bases between. CDR3 protein: CASSSRDFLLSGANVLTF. Here the CDR3 DNA reads TGTGCCAGCAGCTCCCGGGACTTCCTACTATCTGGGGCCAACGTCCTGACTTTC.

This clone has just a few counts. This chain joins TRBV7-3 and TRBJ2-1; 10 nucleotides agree with TRBD1. Germline-derived CDR1 and CDR2 are SGHTA and FQGTGA. The CDR3 sequence is 16 residues long. The V gene end was trimmed by 5 bases and the J gene end by 3 bases; junction bases not matched to a gene: 7. CDR3 loop: CASSQTGQGHYNEQFF. CDR3 DNA sequence: TGTGCCAGCAGCCAGACGGGACAGGGGCACTACAATGAGCAGTTCTTC.

The chain recombines TRBV2 with TRBJ2-1, with D uncertain. The ends were cut back, 1 base at V and 10 bases at J, with 17 bases in the middle. The CDR3 is 15 residues long. Germline CDR1 reads SNHLY; CDR2 reads FYNNEI. The CDR3 nucleotides read TGTGCCAGCAGTGAAGGGTCTAGTCCTGCCGGAGAGCAGTTCTTC. Residues: CASSEGSSPAGEQFF.

The J gene is TRBJ2-5, the V gene TRBV2, with D possibly being TRBD1 (6 bases). The CDR3 is made up of 14 amino acids. Per the germline V gene, CDR1 is SNHLY and CDR2 is FYNNEI. V lost 5 bases to trimming and J lost 5 bases, with 15 bases between them. The CDR3 nucleotides read TGTGCCAGCAGTTCAGGGGATTCGGGGGAGACCCAGTACTTC. It yields the protein CASSSGDSGETQYF.

This clone was seen a handful of times. The chain links TRBV7-9 to TRBJ1-4; no reliable D call. Germline-derived CDR1 and CDR2 are SEHNR and FQNEAQ (reference sequence). CDR3 length: 14 residues. Trimming cost V 0 bases and J 8 bases, with 10 bases left between them. In DNA form, the CDR3 reads TGTGCCAGCAGCTTAGCCTCCGGGAACGAAAAACTGTTTTTT. Amino acid sequence: CASSLASGNEKLFF. The variable domain in full, with the rest retrieved from reference TRBV7-9 and TRBJ1-4, is DTGVSQNPRHKITKRGQNVTFRCDPISEHNRLYWYRQTLGQGPEFLTYFQNEAQLEKSRLLSDRFSAERPKGSFSTLEIQRTEQGDSAMYLCASSLASGNEKLFFGSGTQLSVL.

A few counts support this clone. The CDR3 sequence: CASSLELAGDEQFF. The CDR3 DNA reads TGTGCCAGCAGCTTAGAACTAGCGGGAGATGAGCAGTTCTTC. This chain uses TRBV7-9 with TRBJ2-1; 11 bases align to TRBD2. This CDR3 has 14 amino acids. V was pared by 1 base and J by 8 bases, with 1 base of the junction left unmatched. From germline, CDR1 is SEHNR and CDR2 FQNEAQ (reference sequence).

The chain employs TRBV30 and TRBJ1-2; a weak D match, TRBD1 (6 bases). This CDR3 has 16 residues. With 5 bases removed from V and 0 bases from J, the gap between germline ends came to 19 bases. Germline CDR1 reads GTSNPN; CDR2 reads SVGIG (reference sequence). The CDR3 nucleotides read TGTGCCTGGCGACCTACGCTAGGGGGGGCTAACTATGGCTACACCTTC. The encoded protein is CAWRPTLGGANYGYTF. The whole variable domain, remainder taken from reference TRBV30 and TRBJ1-2, is SQTIHQWPATLVQPVGSPLSLECTVEGTSNPNLYWYRQAAGRGLQLLFYSVGIGQISSEVPQNLSASRPQDRQFILSSKKLLLSDSGFYLCAWRPTLGGANYGYTFGSGTRLTVV.

This clone occurred a few times. The CDR3 DNA follows: TGCAGCGTTGAAGCAGGTCAGATTCAAGAGACCCAGTACTTC. Protein: CSVEAGQIQETQYF. The chain combines TRBV29-1 with TRBJ2-5; D call uncertain. The length of the CDR3 is 14 residues. CDR1 is SQVTM, CDR2 ANQGSEA, per germline. Trimming left V 1 base short and J 2 bases short, with 11 bases between.

This clone was counted only a few times. The rearrangement joins TRBV28 to TRBJ2-2, with D unresolved. The germline V gene has CDR1 MDHEN and CDR2 SYDVKM. Trimming removed 3 bases from V and 0 bases from J, with 11 bases in between. This CDR3 region has 16 residues. CDR3 nucleotide sequence: TGTGCCAGCAGTTTGGGCGCGTCCCCGAACACCGGGGAGCTGTTTTTT. Translation gives CASSLGASPNTGELFF.

The rearrangement links TRBV27 to TRBJ2-7; TRBD2 is a possible D gene (6 bases). This CDR3 is built from 16 residues. CDR1 and CDR2 (germline): MNHEY, SMNVEV (reference sequence). Trimming stripped 2 bases from V and 2 bases from J, with 16 bases between. CDR3 bases: TGTGCCAGCAGTTTAGAGCGTAGCGGCACCACCTACGAGCAGTACTTC. It translates to CASSLERSGTTYEQYF.

The chain has TRBV18 and TRBJ2-1; 8 bases align to TRBD2. The germline CDR1 and CDR2 sequences are KGHSH and LQKENI. The trim removed 6 bases at V and 5 bases at J, leaving 9 bases unmatched. There are 15 residues in the CDR3. The chain's CDR3 is CASSGGSGSDNEQFF. The CDR3 bases are TGTGCCAGCTCCGGGGGGAGCGGGAGCGACAATGAGCAGTTCTTC.

V is TRBV2 and J is TRBJ2-5, with 7 bases identical to TRBD1. V trimming: 3 bases; J trimming: 5 bases; junction bases outside the gene matches: 12. Per the germline V gene, CDR1 is SNHLY and CDR2 is FYNNEI. The CDR3 length is 16 residues. In nucleotides, the CDR3 is TGTGCCAGCAGTGAGATCATCGGGACAGTCGGGGAGACCCAGTACTTC. Translated: CASSEIIGTVGETQYF. Variable domain in full (rest from reference TRBV2 and TRBJ2-5): EPEVTQTPSHQVTQMGQEVILRCVPISNHLYFYWYRQILGQKVEFLVSFYNNEISEKSEIFDDQFSVERPDGSNFTLKIRSTKLEDSAMYFCASSEIIGTVGETQYFGPGTRLLVL.

In the case of this clone: As the CDR3 is not closed by the conserved phenylalanine or tryptophan, this likely results from a read error. The chain uses TRBV7-9 and TRBJ1-2, with TRBD1 matching over 9 bases. Germline-derived CDR1 and CDR2 are SEHNR and FQNEAQ (reference sequence). V shed 3 bases and J 2 bases; nucleotides not matched to a gene: 1. The CDR3 contains 14 residues. CDR3 loop: CASSFGQGNYGYTL. For the CDR3, the DNA is TGTGCCAGCAGCTTCGGACAGGGGAACTATGGCTACACCCTC.

The chain has TRBV7-9 and TRBJ2-2, with D uncertain. The CDR3 has 11 amino acids. Germline CDR1 reads SEHNR; CDR2 reads FQNEAQ (reference sequence). Trimming pared 4 bases from V and 5 bases from J, leaving 2 bases between. CDR3 nucleotides: TGTGCCAGCAGCTCAACCGGGGAGCTGTTTTTT. Its protein product is CASSSTGELFF. Looking up the rest from reference TRBV7-9 and TRBJ2-2 gives the full variable domain: DTGVSQNPRHKITKRGQNVTFRCDPISEHNRLYWYRQTLGQGPEFLTYFQNEAQLEKSRLLSDRFSAERPKGSFSTLEIQRTEQGDSAMYLCASSSTGELFFGEGSRLTVL.

V gene TRBV4-2 combines with J gene TRBJ2-1; 8 bases agree with TRBD2. V shed 5 bases, J shed 9 bases, and the junction held 15 bases outside the gene matches. CDR3 length equals 16 residues. Germline V gene data show CDR1 as LGHNA and CDR2 as YNFKEQ. The CDR3: CASSEVAGNSPGEQFF. As DNA, the CDR3 is TGTGCCAGCAGCGAAGTAGCGGGGAACTCGCCCGGTGAGCAGTTCTTC.

The genes are TRBV9 and TRBJ1-1; D uncertain. Germline V gives CDR1 SGDLS, CDR2 YYNGEE. This CDR3 contains 14 residues. Trimming pared 0 bases from V and 1 base from J, leaving 7 bases between. CDR3 in amino acids: CASSVGHPNTEAFF. The CDR3 DNA reads TGTGCCAGCAGCGTAGGTCATCCGAACACTGAAGCTTTCTTT.

This chain's CDR3 is CASSVYSGSYNEQFF. The CDR3 DNA follows: TGTGCCAGCAGCGTGTATAGCGGCTCCTACAATGAGCAGTTCTTC. The gene calls are TRBV9 and TRBJ2-1, with TRBD2 as a possible D gene (6 bases). From germline, CDR1 is SGDLS and CDR2 YYNGEE. CDR3 length: 15 residues. Trimming removed 2 bases from V and 0 bases from J, with 9 bases in between.

A few counts support this clone. This sequence joins TRBV7-9 and TRBJ1-2, with D uncertain. V was clipped by 1 base and J by 8 bases, with 11 bases between them. CDR1 and CDR2 from the germline V gene are SEHNR and FQNEAQ (reference sequence). The length of the CDR3 is 13 residues. CDR3 protein: CASSLVPGYGYTF. The CDR3 coding sequence is TGTGCCAGCAGCTTAGTTCCCGGGTACGGCTACACCTTC.

This clone showed up just a few times. The chain is built from TRBV28 and TRBJ2-1; 7 bases match TRBD1. Germline CDR1 reads MDHEN; CDR2 reads SYDVKM. The V gene end was trimmed by 8 bases and the J gene end by 8 bases; junction bases not matched to a gene: 15. CDR3 length: 15 amino acids. The CDR3 DNA reads TGTGCCAGCTGTCCAACAGGGGTCGTTCACGATGAGCAGTTCTTC. Amino acid sequence: CASCPTGVVHDEQFF.

There are a few counts of this clone. CDR3 in DNA: TGTGCCAGCAGCGTAGCAGGGGCCATGGGAGATGGCTACACCTTC. Its protein product is CASSVAGAMGDGYTF. The chain recombines TRBV9 with TRBJ1-2, with D possibly being TRBD1 (6 bases). CDR3 length equals 15 residues. The germline V gene has CDR1 SGDLS and CDR2 YYNGEE. V was shortened by 0 bases and J by 6 bases, with 15 bases between the two germline ends.

On this clone: It is unclear where the CDR3 begins or ends on the DNA, so no DNA is shown, and the CDR3 is as TCRdb lists it. J is TRBJ2-7 and V is TRBV23-1; TRBD2, the D gene given by the table, was not confirmed from the DNA. TRBV23-1 is an ORF, and what it does is uncertain. The CDR3 totals 18 residues, both ends included. CDR3 loop: CASSSSGFEPSSSYEQYF.